The next 22 T cell receptor beta chains were all read from a single sample in a study of beta chain features in type 1 diabetes. What was sequenced were expressed TCRB transcripts, since all of the isolated RNA had been reverse transcribed. Generated by immunoSEQ multiplex PCR, the TCRdb table keeps only in-frame clones and is missing some. The data hold 600,000 to 700,000 clones, with over 10% observed a single time. Study results and caveats: Shorter TCRB CDR3s, moderately but significantly so, were found in Type 1 diabetes patients in all four CD4+ subsets.

The antigens these receptors bind are not known. Material for sequencing was naive CD4+ T cells from blood. These receptor sequences come from a man aged 30 to 45 with type 1 diabetes.

V gene TRBV30 combines with J gene TRBJ2-3; D call uncertain. This CDR3 region has 10 residues. The V gene's germline CDR1 is GTSNPN and CDR2 SVGIG (reference sequence). The ends were cut back, 1 base at V and 5 bases at J, with 1 base in the middle. CDR3 sequence: CAWSGDTQYF. CDR3 nucleotides: TGTGCCTGGAGTGGAGATACGCAGTATTTT.

CDR3 DNA sequence: TGCGCCAGCAGGAATTGGGTTGCCGATAATTCACCCCTCCACTTT. Translating gives CASRNWVADNSPLHF. The genes are TRBV5-1 and TRBJ1-6; D is undetermined. Germline CDR1 and CDR2: SGHRS and YFSETQ. V shed 5 bases and J shed 5 bases, with 14 bases lying between them. CDR3 size: 15 residues.

The chain is built from TRBV5-6 and TRBJ1-5; no clear D gene. The CDR3 contains 16 residues. V lost 2 bases, J lost 4 bases, and 16 bases lay in between. Germline CDR1 SGHDT, CDR2 YYEEEE. CDR3 loop: CASSLGWQRENQPQHF. CDR3 coding DNA: TGTGCCAGCAGCTTAGGCTGGCAGCGGGAGAATCAGCCCCAGCATTTT.

The J gene is TRBJ2-1, the V gene TRBV6-1; tentative D call: TRBD1 (5 bases). The CDR3 has 15 residues. Germline CDR1 is MNHNS and CDR2 is SASEGT. Trimming removed 1 base from V and 8 bases from J, with 15 bases in between. Written as DNA, the CDR3 is TGTGCCAGCAGTGAAGTAAGGTCCAGGGTGGATGAGCAGTTCTTC. This gives the protein CASSEVRSRVDEQFF.

In this sample, this clone turned up a few times. The V call is TRBV25-1, the J call TRBJ2-7; 11 bases align to TRBD1. The CDR3 consists of 16 residues. From germline, CDR1 is MGHDK and CDR2 SYGVNS. V dropped 1 base and J dropped 5; count of bases not matched to a gene: 7. DNA of the CDR3: TGTGCCAGCAGTGAATTCGGGACAGGGGGTATTCACGAGCAGTACTTC. It codes for CASSEFGTGGIHEQYF.

The chain links TRBV12-5 to TRBJ2-1, with 7 bases fitting TRBD1. The trim removed 0 bases at V and 7 bases at J, leaving 0 bases unmatched. Per the germline V gene, CDR1 is LGHNT and CDR2 is FRNRAP. This CDR3 has 13 amino acids. The CDR3 region is CASGLVQGNEQFF. The DNA for the CDR3 is TGTGCTAGTGGTTTGGTACAGGGGAATGAGCAGTTCTTC.

The chain carries TRBV5-4 and TRBJ1-1; D remains unclear. Germline assignment: CDR1 SGHNT and CDR2 YYREEE (reference sequence). V was cut by 2 bases and J by 1 base, with 3 bases left in between. This CDR3 comprises 12 residues. CDR3 protein: CASSFANTEAFF. The CDR3 DNA reads TGTGCCAGCAGCTTTGCGAACACTGAAGCTTTCTTT. Drawing the rest from reference TRBV5-4 and TRBJ1-1, the complete variable domain is ETGVTQSPTHLIKTRGQQVTLRCSSQSGHNTVSWYQQALGQGPQFIFQYYREEENGRGNFPPRFSGLQFPNYSSELNVNALELDDSALYLCASSFANTEAFFGQGTRLTVV.

This chain connects TRBV18 to TRBJ2-5; D is possibly TRBD2 (5 bases). V lost 5 bases and J lost 0, with 16 bases in between. Per germline, CDR1 KGHSH and CDR2 LQKENI. CDR3 length: 16 residues. CDR3 DNA sequence: TGTGCCAGCTCAAGGGCTCCAGCGGCAAACCAAGAGACCCAGTACTTC. Protein: CASSRAPAANQETQYF.

This clone was seen a few times. This rearrangement joins TRBV15 to TRBJ1-5; 7 bases map to TRBD1. Germline-derived CDR1 and CDR2 are LNHNV and YYDKDF (reference sequence). Germline trimming cut 3 bases from V and 0 bases from J; bases unmatched to any gene: 8. The CDR3 has 17 amino acids. This chain's CDR3 is CATSSLGTAYSNQPQHF. As DNA, the CDR3 is TGTGCCACCAGCAGCCTCGGGACAGCTTATAGCAATCAGCCCCAGCATTTT.

The chain recombines TRBV5-4 with TRBJ2-5; a weak D match, TRBD1 (6 bases). The V end was cut by 0 bases, the J end by 2 bases, with 11 bases between. Per the germline V gene, CDR1 is SGHNT and CDR2 is YYREEE (reference sequence). This CDR3 is built from 15 residues. The CDR3 DNA reads TGTGCCAGCAGCTTGGGACAGGCAACTCAAGAGACCCAGTACTTC. Amino acid sequence: CASSLGQATQETQYF.

This clone came up a few times. The DNA of the CDR3 is TGTGCCAGCAGCTCTGACAGGGTCGCCCAGTACTTC. The encoded protein is CASSSDRVAQYF. The rearrangement uses TRBV28 and TRBJ2-5; TRBD1 aligns across 7 bases. V shed 6 bases and J 9 bases; nucleotides not matched to a gene: 7. The CDR3 length is 12 residues. Germline V gene lookup returns CDR1 MDHEN and CDR2 SYDVKM. The full variable domain, completed using reference TRBV28 and TRBJ2-5, is DVKVTQSSRYLVKRTGEKVFLECVQDMDHENMFWYRQDPGLGLRLIYFSYDVKMKEKGDIPEGYSVSREKKERFSLILESASTNQTSMYLCASSSDRVAQYFGPGTRLLVL.

V usage is TRBV7-8 and J usage is TRBJ2-6; a possible D gene is TRBD1 (5 bases). The CDR3 runs 16 residues. Germline assignment: CDR1 SGHVS and CDR2 FQNEAQ. V dropped 3 bases and J dropped 2 bases, with 11 bases sitting between them. Here the CDR3 DNA reads TGTGCCAGCAGCTTGCAGGGATTGGCTGGGGCCAACGTCCTGACTTTC. It specifies CASSLQGLAGANVLTF.

This chain uses TRBV11-2 with TRBJ1-1; D may be TRBD1 (5 bases). The CDR3 covers 16 residues. Germline CDR1 reads SGHAT; CDR2 reads FQNNGV. The V gene lost 4 bases and the J gene lost 5 bases, with 20 bases spanning the gap. As DNA, the CDR3 is TGTGCCAGCAGCTGGGACCCAAATGGAGGGCAGACTGAAGCTTTCTTT. Protein: CASSWDPNGGQTEAFF.

The V gene is TRBV7-2, the J gene TRBJ2-7; D might be TRBD2 (6 bases). Trimming cost V 4 bases and J 2 bases, with 9 bases left between them. Germline CDR1 reads SGHTA; CDR2 reads FQGNSA. The CDR3 has 13 residues. The chain's CDR3 is CASSSSAAYEQYF. The CDR3, as DNA: TGTGCCAGCAGCTCTAGCGCCGCCTACGAGCAGTACTTC.

The V gene is TRBV5-1, the J gene TRBJ2-3; D may be TRBD1 (5 bases). In germline, CDR1 is SGHRS, CDR2 YFSETQ. The V gene lost 1 base and the J gene lost 2 bases, with 11 bases spanning the gap. The CDR3 contains 15 residues. The CDR3 loop reads CASSLSDKYTDTQYF. CDR3 DNA sequence: TGCGCCAGCAGCTTGTCGGACAAATACACAGATACGCAGTATTTT.

About this clone: Other DNA sequences in this specimen translate into the identical CDR3. The CDR3 loop reads CASSQDNGGNQPQHF. CDR3 in DNA: TGCGCCAGCAGCCAAGATAACGGCGGCAATCAGCCCCAGCATTTT. The V call is TRBV4-3, the J call TRBJ1-5; D unresolved. The CDR3 contains 15 residues. Per the germline V gene, CDR1 is LGHNA and CDR2 is YSLEER. V was pared by 0 bases and J by 2 bases, with 8 bases between.

This clone was found a few times. This same CDR3 is encoded by further DNA sequences in the sample. This sequence joins TRBV9 and TRBJ2-3; maybe TRBD2 (7 bases). The CDR3 totals 15 residues. The germline V and J ends were trimmed by 0 bases and 1 base, with 9 bases remaining between them. The germline V gene encodes CDR1 SGDLS and CDR2 YYNGEE. DNA of the CDR3: TGTGCCAGCAGCGTAGGAGGGGGGGGCACAGATACGCAGTATTTT. Protein: CASSVGGGGTDTQYF.

The V call is TRBV7-2, the J call TRBJ2-7; TRBD2 is a possible D gene (5 bases). Looked up from germline, CDR1 is SGHTA and CDR2 is FQGNSA. The length of the CDR3 is 14 residues. The V end lost 5 bases, the J end lost 2 bases, and 13 bases lay between the germline ends. The CDR3 loop reads CASSLSPGTYEQYF. As DNA, the CDR3 is TGTGCCAGCAGCCTAAGTCCGGGAACCTACGAGCAGTACTTC.

A few counts support this clone. The chain has TRBV25-1 and TRBJ2-5; either TRBD1 or TRBD2 may supply D (6 bases each). V was cut by 3 bases and J by 4 bases, with 18 bases left in between. CDR1 is MGHDK, CDR2 SYGVNS, per germline. The CDR3 is 16 amino acids. CDR3 DNA: TGTGCCAGCAGTGACACCACCAGGGGAGGTGGAGAGACCCAGTACTTC. It codes for CASSDTTRGGGETQYF.

The V call is TRBV21-1, the J call TRBJ2-4; TRBD1 is the table's D call and was not checked against the DNA. TRBV21-1 is designated a pseudogene. The CDR3 totals 15 residues. The CDR3: CASSKGDTLPNIQYF. The CDR3 DNA reads TGTGCCAGCAGCAAAGGGGACACCCTCCCGAACATTCAGTACTTC.

The genes are TRBV10-3 and TRBJ1-5; the D is unclear. V was pared by 0 bases and J by 6 bases, with 3 bases between. Germline V gene sequence: CDR1 ENHRY, CDR2 SYGVKD. There are 12 residues in the CDR3. DNA for the CDR3: TGTGCCATCAGTGAGTCGACTCAGCCCCAGCATTTT. Translation gives CAISESTQPQHF.

The chain joins TRBV14 to TRBJ2-2; D gene unclear. The V gene's germline CDR1 is SGHDN and CDR2 FVKESK. The CDR3 extends over 14 amino acids. Trimming took 1 base from V and 7 from J, leaving 10 bases between them. Here the CDR3 DNA reads TGTGCCAGCAGCCAAGCCCGGCGATTCGGGGAGCTGTTTTTT. Encoded protein: CASSQARRFGELFF.